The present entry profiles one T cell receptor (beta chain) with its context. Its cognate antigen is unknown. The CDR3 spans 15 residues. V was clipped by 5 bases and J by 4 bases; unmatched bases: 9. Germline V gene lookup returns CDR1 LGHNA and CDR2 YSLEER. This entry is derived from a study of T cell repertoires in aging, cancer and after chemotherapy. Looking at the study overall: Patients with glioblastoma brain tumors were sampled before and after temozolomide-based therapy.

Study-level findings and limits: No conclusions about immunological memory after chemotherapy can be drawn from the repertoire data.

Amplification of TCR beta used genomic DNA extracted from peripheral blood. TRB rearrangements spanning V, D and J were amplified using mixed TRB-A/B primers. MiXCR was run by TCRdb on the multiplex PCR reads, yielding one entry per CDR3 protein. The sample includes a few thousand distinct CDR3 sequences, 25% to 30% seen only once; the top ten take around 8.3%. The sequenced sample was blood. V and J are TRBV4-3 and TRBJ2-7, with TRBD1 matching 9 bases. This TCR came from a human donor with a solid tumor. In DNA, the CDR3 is TGCGCCAGCAGCTATACGGACAGGGGTGGTTACGAGCAGTACTTC. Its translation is CASSYTDRGGYEQYF.